A selection of T cell receptor beta chains follows, all from one sample in a study of Graves' ophthalmopathy and Graves' hyperthyroidism. TCRdb reanalysed the multiplex PCR reads using MiXCR and keeps one entry per CDR3 protein. This table holds fewer than 250,000 distinct CDR3 sequences, 29% found once. Material for sequencing was peripheral blood. The receptors originated from a man in his fifties or sixties with Graves' ophthalmopathy. CDR3s include the opening cysteine and the closing phenylalanine or tryptophan. The D gene is left open where the match is weak. Size is omitted from some rows. Given values are once, few, many or a class for expanded clones.

14 TRBJ1-1 - - TRBV7-2 TGTGCCAGCAGCTTAATCGGGAGGAACCCTGAAGCTTTCTTT CASSLIGRNPEAFF
14 TRBJ2-2 many TRBD2 TRBV6-1 TGTGCCAGCAGTAAGGGACTAGTCGCCGGGGAGCTGTTTTTT CASSKGLVAGELFF
11 TRBJ2-7 many - TRBV14 TGTGCCAGCAGCCAATATTTCGAGCAGTACTTC CASSQYFEQYF
13 TRBJ2-5 - TRBD2 TRBV28 TGTGCCAGCAACCCGGGGGGGGTAGAGACCCAGTACTTC CASNPGGVETQYF
15 TRBJ1-5 many - TRBV7-9 TGTGCCAGCAGCTTAGGGACACAAAGCAATCAGCCCCAGCATTTT CASSLGTQSNQPQHF
16 TRBJ2-7 - - TRBV2 TGCGCCAGCAGTGGCCAGGGGCGTCAGGGCGGCAACGAGCAGTACTTC CASSGQGRQGGNEQYF
14 TRBJ1-1 many - TRBV27 TGTGCCAGCAGTTACCAGGGTTTTTACACTGAAGCTTTCTTT CASSYQGFYTEAFF
14 TRBJ2-7 many TRBD1 TRBV19 TGTGCCAGTACCGTGGCAGGGGGCGCCTACGAGCAGTACTTC CASTVAGGAYEQYF
12 TRBJ2-7 - TRBD2 TRBV19 TGTGCCAGCTCCGGGACTAGCGGCGAGCAGTACTTC CASSGTSGEQYF
16 TRBJ1-1 many TRBD1 TRBV7-2 TGTGCCAGCAGCCAACACGGACAGGGGGCGAGAACTGAAGCTTTCTTT CASSQHGQGARTEAFF
12 TRBJ2-5 many - TRBV29-1 TGCAGCGCCAAGGACATCCAAGAGACCCAGTACTTC CSAKDIQETQYF
13 TRBJ1-1 many - TRBV6-5 TGTGCCAGCTCGATGGGGATGAACACTGAAGCTTTCTTT CASSMGMNTEAFF
14 TRBJ2-7 - - TRBV5-1 TGCGCCAGCAGCCTTGACCCTATCTCCTACGAGCAGTACTTC CASSLDPISYEQYF
17 TRBJ1-2 - TRBD1 TRBV24-1 TGTGCCACCAGTGATGCCCGACAGGGCGAAAGGGATTATGGCTACACCTTC CATSDARQGERDYGYTF
12 TRBJ2-2 many - TRBV19 TGTGCCAGTCGGACGGGTATCGGGGAGCTGTTTTTT CASRTGIGELFF
15 TRBJ2-2 many - TRBV7-2 TGTGCCAGCAGCTTTGGCCAGTCGAACACCGGGGAGCTGTTTTTT CASSFGQSNTGELFF
11 TRBJ2-5 many - TRBV29-1 TGCAGCGTTCAACAGGAGGGGGCCCAGTACTTC CSVQQEGAQYF
11 TRBJ2-5 many TRBD2 TRBV13 TGTGCCAGCAGCGAAGCGGGAAACCAGTACTTC CASSEAGNQYF
12 TRBJ1-2 many - TRBV28 TGTGCCAGCAGTCGAGGCATCTATGGCTACACCTTC CASSRGIYGYTF
13 TRBJ1-1 - TRBD1 TRBV24-1 TGTGCCACGAGACAGGGATTGAACACTGAAGCTTTCTTT CATRQGLNTEAFF
15 TRBJ2-7 many TRBD2 TRBV7-9 TGTGCCAGCAGCTTAGATGGCGGGAGTGCGTACGAGCAGTACTTC CASSLDGGSAYEQYF
18 TRBJ1-5 - TRBD1 TRBV12-3/TRBV12-4 TGTGCCAGCAGTTTAGCGTTGAGGGACAGGGGGAACAATCAGCCCCAGCATTTT CASSLALRDRGNNQPQHF